This T cell receptor (beta chain) was identified during a study of blood T cell repertoires in COVID-19. The germline CDR1 and CDR2 sequences are SGHRS and YFSETQ. This CDR3 region has 14 residues. The ends were cut back, 0 bases at V and 2 bases at J, with 8 bases in the middle. TCRdb's table, derived via immunoSEQ multiplex PCR, lists solely in-frame clones and lacks some. The sample holds 150,000 to 200,000 clones; roughly 93% are singletons and the top ten take approximately 2%. Sequencing used peripheral blood. The J gene is TRBJ1-2, the V gene TRBV5-1, with D maybe TRBD1 (6 bases). This sequence originates from a woman in her sixties with COVID-19, enrolled during active disease. Here the CDR3 reads CASSLEDSNYGYTF. DNA for the CDR3: TGCGCCAGCAGCTTGGAGGACAGCAACTATGGCTACACCTTC.